Listed here are 17 T cell receptor beta chains from one sample, sequenced in a study of cytomegalovirus exposure and HLA in healthy donors. PCR involved 60 Vbeta and 13 Jbeta primers. TCRdb keeps only in-frame clones here, not all; method: immunoSEQ multiplex PCR. This sample has some 150,000 clones, with around three fifths found just once. Sequenced input: PBMCs. The source is a woman in her twenties or thirties in good health and CMV-seropositive.

This chain uses TRBV28 with TRBJ1-4; TRBD1 matches at 8 bases. This CDR3 has 16 amino acids. CDR1 is MDHEN, CDR2 SYDVKM, per germline. The V segment lost 3 bases and the J segment 1 base; nucleotides outside the gene matches: 4. CDR3: CASSFQGAGTNEKLFF. CDR3 DNA sequence: TGTGCCAGCAGTTTCCAGGGGGCGGGAACTAATGAAAAACTGTTTTTT.

The chain carries TRBV5-1 and TRBJ1-6; 9 bases are shared with TRBD1. The germline CDR1 and CDR2 sequences are SGHRS and YFSETQ. With V trimmed by 4 bases and J by 9 bases, 14 bases remained unmatched. The CDR3 totals 17 residues. In DNA, the CDR3 is TGCGCCAGCAGCCCAACAATACAGGGGGCGGAAGCTTCACCCCTCCACTTT. Protein: CASSPTIQGAEASPLHF.

The rearrangement links TRBV4-2 to TRBJ2-3, with 11 bases fitting TRBD1. Germline V lookup: CDR1 LGHNA, CDR2 YNFKEQ. Germline trimming cut 0 bases from V and 4 bases from J; bases unmatched to any gene: 9. The CDR3 has 18 amino acids. Here the CDR3 reads CASSQDRGTGGSPDTQYF. The CDR3 coding sequence is TGTGCCAGCAGCCAAGATCGGGGGACAGGGGGTTCCCCAGATACGCAGTATTTT.

V and J are TRBV19 and TRBJ2-2, with 8 bases matching TRBD1. V shed 4 bases and J 0 bases; nucleotides not matched to a gene: 1. CDR1 LNHDA and CDR2 SQIVND come from the germline V gene (reference sequence). There are 15 residues in the CDR3. Here the CDR3 reads CASSTTGANTGELFF. CDR3 DNA sequence: TGTGCCAGTAGTACGACAGGGGCGAACACCGGGGAGCTGTTTTTT.

This sequence joins TRBV27 and TRBJ1-6; the match to TRBD1 covers 9 bases. Germline V gene lookup returns CDR1 MNHEY and CDR2 SMNVEV (reference sequence). V dropped 6 bases and J dropped 7; count of bases not matched to a gene: 4. The CDR3 spans 14 residues. CDR3 coding DNA: TGTGCCAGCAGCTGGGGACAGGGAAATTCACCCCTCCACTTT. This codes for CASSWGQGNSPLHF.

This chain links TRBV25-1 with TRBJ2-7; possible D gene TRBD2, 6 bases. The CDR3 covers 14 residues. Trimming took 3 bases from V and 5 from J, leaving 14 bases between them. The V gene's germline CDR1 is MGHDK and CDR2 SYGVNS. The DNA for the CDR3 is TGTGCCAGCAGTGACGACGGGGGAGGCCACGAGCAGTACTTC. Amino acid sequence: CASSDDGGGHEQYF.

This rearrangement joins TRBV5-1 to TRBJ1-6; TRBD1 aligns across 7 bases. Germline lookup yields CDR1 SGHRS and CDR2 YFSETQ. The ends lost 3 bases at V and 10 bases at J; junction bases unmatched: 4. CDR3 length: 13 amino acids. CDR3 sequence: CASSSTGVSPLHF. As DNA, the CDR3 is TGCGCCAGCAGCTCTACAGGGGTGTCACCCCTCCACTTT.

This clone was recorded a few times. The chain couples TRBV30 to TRBJ1-4; D is unresolved. Trimming stripped 0 bases from V and 12 bases from J, with 11 bases between. Germline V CDR1 and CDR2: GTSNPN, SVGIG (reference sequence). This CDR3 spans 12 amino acids. The CDR3 DNA reads as TGTGCCTGGAGTGTCAAGAGGGAGGAACTGTTTTTT. Encoded protein: CAWSVKREELFF.

The table lists this clone with a few counts. The V and J genes are TRBV5-4 and TRBJ2-6, with D possibly being TRBD2 (6 bases). Germline V gene data show CDR1 as SGHNT and CDR2 as YYREEE (reference sequence). V was trimmed by 1 base and J by 9 bases, leaving 20 bases between them. The CDR3 runs to 17 residues. This CDR3 is CASSLPPRGTGLNVLTF. The DNA for the CDR3 is TGTGCCAGCAGCTTGCCTCCGCGGGGTACAGGCCTCAACGTCCTGACTTTC.

The chain carries TRBV6-1 and TRBJ2-1, with D tentatively TRBD1 (6 bases). Trimming took off 4 bases at V and 8 bases at J, with 12 bases between the two ends. The CDR3 sequence is 13 residues long. Germline V gives CDR1 MNHNS, CDR2 SASEGT. This CDR3 is CASSAYRADEQFF. The CDR3 bases are TGTGCCAGCAGTGCGTACAGGGCAGATGAGCAGTTCTTC.

The CDR3: CASSPYLRGREQFF. The CDR3 nucleotides are TGTGCCAGCAGCCCCTATCTCAGGGGGCGTGAGCAGTTCTTC. This chain connects TRBV14 to TRBJ2-1; 8 bases line up with TRBD1. V dropped 4 bases and J dropped 9; count of bases not matched to a gene: 8. CDR3 length: 14 residues. Germline assignment: CDR1 SGHDN and CDR2 FVKESK. Filled out from reference TRBV14 and TRBJ2-1, the complete variable domain reads EAGVTQFPSHSVIEKGQTVTLRCDPISGHDNLYWYRRVMGKEIKFLLHFVKESKQDESGMPNNRFLAERTGGTYSTLKVQPAELEDSGVYFCASSPYLRGREQFFGPGTRLTVL.

The chain carries TRBV6-1 and TRBJ2-7; tentative D call: TRBD2 (6 bases). Germline loops: CDR1 MNHNS, CDR2 SASEGT. Trimming left V 2 bases short and J 10 bases short, with 18 bases between. The CDR3 is 14 amino acids. CDR3 residues: CASSEYFADGRQYF. In nucleotides, the CDR3 is TGTGCCAGCAGTGAATATTTCGCCGACGGGAGACAGTACTTC.

This clone came up a few times. The V and J genes are TRBV13 and TRBJ2-1, with a tentative D call TRBD1 (5 bases). CDR1 PRHDT and CDR2 FYEKMQ come from the germline V gene (reference sequence). V shed 5 bases and J shed 10 bases, with 15 bases lying between them. CDR3 length: 13 residues. CDR3 DNA sequence: TGTGCCAGCAGCCCGAACTGGGGCAGAGAGCAGTTCTTC. Its translation is CASSPNWGREQFF.

V and J are TRBV30 and TRBJ2-1, with a possible D match to TRBD2 (5 bases). The CDR3 sequence is 12 residues long. The V end was cut by 3 bases, the J end by 8 bases, with 11 bases between. Per the germline V gene, CDR1 is GTSNPN and CDR2 is SVGIG (reference sequence). The CDR3 spells CAWSGNTYEQFF. The DNA for the CDR3 is TGTGCCTGGAGCGGGAACACGTATGAGCAGTTCTTC.

The rearrangement uses TRBV7-3 and TRBJ2-1; the match to TRBD2 covers 12 bases. The germline V gene encodes CDR1 SGHTA and CDR2 FQGTGA. CDR3 length: 17 amino acids. The junction had 10 bases not matched to a gene; V was cut back by 4 bases and J by 6 bases. CDR3 sequence: CASSSRTSGAALNEQFF. CDR3 nucleotides: TGTGCCAGCAGCTCTCGGACTAGCGGGGCCGCCCTCAATGAGCAGTTCTTC.

V gene TRBV29-1 combines with J gene TRBJ2-3; possibly TRBD2 for D (7 bases). The CDR3 has 12 amino acids. V dropped 7 bases and J dropped 8 bases, with 16 bases sitting between them. Germline CDR1 and CDR2: SQVTM and ANQGSEA. The CDR3 here is CSATKGGGTQYF. The CDR3 nucleotides read TGCAGCGCTACGAAAGGGGGGGGTACGCAGTATTTT.

Here the CDR3 reads CASSLDGQNSGNTIYF. CDR3 DNA: TGTGCCAGCAGCTTAGACGGACAGAACTCTGGAAACACCATATATTTT. The chain uses TRBV11-3 and TRBJ1-3; D is perhaps TRBD1 (6 bases). Trimming left V 0 bases short and J 0 bases short, with 9 bases between. Germline V gives CDR1 SGHNT, CDR2 YENEEA. There are 16 residues in the CDR3.